This T cell receptor beta chain derives from a study of early T cells in non-severe SARS-CoV-2 infection. Study context: Unsorted whole blood bulk RNA was sequenced, with unpaired chains. Overall study findings and caveats: Matching against VDJdb likely underestimated virus-specific expansions, favoring anti-spike CD8.

With regard to this clonotype: Its cognate antigen is unknown. One end of the junction is discordant with germline, which a read error may explain.

Attached unique molecular identifiers marked individual cDNA molecules. One entry per CDR3 protein, called by TCRdb with MiXCR from the 5' RACE reads. The profile shows 15,000 to 25,000 distinct CDR3 sequences, about 4% of them singletons. This CDR3 is 14 amino acids long. Germline V gene sequence: CDR1 LGHNA, CDR2 YNFKEQ. Sequencing used whole blood. The sequence was collected from an adult who was a healthcare worker with PCR-confirmed SARS-CoV-2 infection or an uninfected control (not recorded which). The chain combines TRBV4-2 with TRBJ2-1, with D unresolved. CDR3 bases: TGTGTCAGCAGCCAAGATAAGGGTCCCGATGAGCAGTTCTTC. This encodes CVSSQDKGPDEQFF.